The rows below give T cell receptor beta chains drawn from one sample of a study of PD-1 blockade in classical Hodgkin lymphoma. Some clones are missing from TCRdb's copy, which holds only in-frame ones; the method was immunoSEQ multiplex PCR. The profile shows roughly 6,000 clones, 73% of them singletons. The sequences come from CD8+ T cells from blood, collected before the fourth cycle of nivolumab. These receptors all come from a human donor with classical Hodgkin lymphoma. The CDR3 runs from the conserved cysteine through the conserved F or W. The order of the fields is D gene, clone size, J gene, V gene, CDR3 protein, CDR3 DNA. The D gene is left open where the match is weak. A row's size may be missing; if present it is once, few, many or a size class.

>NA|NA|TRBJ1-1|TRBV7-6
CASSLVGGRIAEAFF
TGTGCCAGCAGCTTAGTTGGGGGGCGCATCGCTGAAGCTTTCTTT
>NA|NA|TRBJ2-7|TRBV5-1
CASSLETGPSYEQYF
TGCGCCAGCAGCTTGGAGACAGGACCCTCCTACGAGCAGTACTTC
>TRBD1|NA|TRBJ2-2|TRBV7-8
CASSPTGTASTGELFF
TGTGCCAGCAGCCCGACCGGGACAGCATCCACCGGGGAGCTGTTTTTT
>TRBD1|few|TRBJ1-3|TRBV7-6
CASSLGTGYGNTIYF
TGTGCCAGCAGCTTAGGGACAGGCTATGGAAACACCATATATTTT
>NA|large|TRBJ1-1|TRBV27
CASSFAMNTEAFF
TGTGCCAGCAGTTTCGCCATGAACACTGAAGCTTTCTTT
>TRBD2|NA|TRBJ2-5|TRBV9
CASSVPLAGAIQETQYF
TGTGCCAGCAGCGTACCTCTAGCGGGGGCGATCCAAGAGACCCAGTACTTC
>NA|NA|TRBJ1-3|TRBV5-8
CASSFGIRSGNTIYF
TGTGCCAGCAGCTTCGGGATTCGGTCTGGAAACACCATATATTTT
>TRBD2|medium-sized|TRBJ2-7|TRBV7-9
CASSRLAAGAYEQYF
TGTGCCAGCAGCCGACTTGCGGCGGGGGCCTACGAGCAGTACTTC
>NA|NA|TRBJ2-7|TRBV4-2
CASSPHPGLEQYF
TGTGCCAGCAGCCCCCACCCAGGGCTCGAGCAGTACTTC
>NA|NA|TRBJ2-7|TRBV5-1
CASSPRGSRYEQYF
TGCGCCAGCAGCCCCCGGGGGTCCCGCTACGAGCAGTACTTC
>NA|NA|TRBJ1-4|TRBV7-6
CASSLSGEFSEKLFF
TGTGCCAGCAGCTTAAGTGGGGAGTTTAGTGAAAAACTGTTTTTT
>NA|NA|TRBJ1-2|TRBV4-3
CASSLSTTSVYGYTF
TGCGCCAGCAGCCTGTCGACTACGTCTGTATATGGCTACACCTTC
>NA|NA|TRBJ1-2|TRBV4-2
CASGGKETISYGYTF
TGTGCCAGCGGTGGAAAGGAAACGATTTCTTATGGCTACACCTTC
>NA|NA|TRBJ2-3|TRBV6-4
CASSVFRPGTDTQYF
TGTGCCAGCAGTGTATTTCGTCCAGGGACAGATACGCAGTATTTT
>NA|NA|TRBJ2-3|TRBV18
CASSPAGDPVDTQYF
TGTGCCAGCTCACCCGCAGGGGATCCCGTAGATACGCAGTATTTT
>NA|NA|TRBJ2-7|TRBV9
CASSSLRVSGEQYF
TGTGCCAGCAGCAGTTTAAGGGTATCTGGCGAGCAGTACTTC
>NA|NA|TRBJ2-5|TRBV10-3
CAISDGTGAPETQYF
TGTGCCATCAGTGATGGCACGGGGGCGCCGGAGACCCAGTACTTC
>TRBD2|NA|TRBJ2-3|TRBV6-4
CASSVTSGGADTQYF
TGTGCCAGCAGTGTGACTAGCGGGGGGGCAGATACGCAGTATTTT
>TRBD1|NA|TRBJ2-1|TRBV6-1
CASTEGTGGRGEQFF
TGTGCCAGCACCGAAGGGACAGGGGGTCGAGGTGAGCAGTTCTTC
>NA|NA|TRBJ2-1|TRBV5-1
CASSPRIGGANDEQFF
TGCGCCAGCAGCCCGCGCATCGGTGGGGCCAATGATGAGCAGTTCTTC
>TRBD1|NA|TRBJ1-1|TRBV27
CASRARDREGETEAFF
TGTGCCAGCAGAGCCCGGGACAGGGAGGGGGAAACTGAAGCTTTCTTT
>NA|NA|TRBJ1-1|TRBV7-9
CASSLGGASEAFF
TGTGCCAGCAGCTTAGGGGGGGCAAGTGAAGCTTTCTTT
>NA|NA|TRBJ1-4|TRBV5-1
CASSWSEAQPTNEKLFF
TGCGCCAGCAGCTGGTCGGAGGCACAACCAACTAATGAAAAACTGTTTTTT
>TRBD2|few|TRBJ2-1|TRBV7-2
CASSLDLGGGAYNEQFF
TGTGCCAGCAGCTTAGATCTGGGCGGGGGGGCCTACAATGAGCAGTTCTTC
>NA|NA|TRBJ1-5|TRBV28
CASTLRGAGNQPQHF
TGTGCCAGCACCTTACGGGGGGCGGGCAATCAGCCCCAGCATTTT
>TRBD1|NA|TRBJ2-1|TRBV7-9
CATPTGGYYNEQFF
TGTGCCACCCCGACAGGGGGGTATTACAATGAGCAGTTCTTC
>NA|NA|TRBJ1-5|TRBV4-3
CASSQDLGQPQHF
TGCGCCAGCAGCCAAGATTTGGGTCAGCCCCAGCATTTT
>TRBD1|NA|TRBJ1-1|TRBV11-2
CASSFPGDREKAFF
TGTGCCAGCAGCTTCCCAGGGGACAGGGAAAAAGCTTTCTTT
>NA|once|TRBJ1-2|TRBV13
CASSLRGAYGYTF
TGTGCCAGCAGCTTAAGGGGTGCCTATGGCTACACCTTC